This passage covers 16 T cell receptor beta chains from one sample sequenced in a study of cytomegalovirus exposure and HLA in healthy donors. Assay used: immunoSEQ multiplex PCR; TCRdb lists only in-frame clones, some missing. The repertoire holds 200,000 to 250,000 clones, with 87% as singletons. The sample taken for sequencing was PBMCs. All receptors come from a woman aged 18-29 years in good health and CMV-seropositive.

CDR3 coding DNA: TGTGCCAGCAGCCAAGTTAGAGATATGAACACTGAAGCTTTCTTT. It translates to CASSQVRDMNTEAFF. The chain links TRBV14 to TRBJ1-1; no reliable D call. Between the trimmed V and J ends, which lost 1 base and 0 bases, there was a span of 9 bases. Germline V gene lookup returns CDR1 SGHDN and CDR2 FVKESK. The CDR3 has 15 residues.

V and J are TRBV11-3 and TRBJ2-3, with TRBD2 matching over 8 bases. Trimming took 3 bases from V and 5 from J; bases not matched to a gene: 7. CDR3 length equals 15 residues. Germline assignment: CDR1 SGHNT and CDR2 YENEEA. The CDR3 sequence: CASSFEGLAGDTQYF. The CDR3 region has the DNA TGTGCCAGCAGCTTCGAGGGCCTAGCGGGAGATACGCAGTATTTT.

J is TRBJ1-5 and V is TRBV6-1, with no clear D. V was shortened by 6 bases and J by 1 base, with 13 bases between the two germline ends. In germline, CDR1 is MNHNS, CDR2 SASEGT. The CDR3 runs 15 residues. The CDR3 spells CASSPDLNSNQPQHF. The CDR3 DNA reads TGTGCCAGCAGCCCGGACTTAAACAGCAATCAGCCCCAGCATTTT.

The CDR3 is CASSLPGGSGYRYNEQFF. DNA of the CDR3: TGTGCCAGCAGCTTACCCGGGGGTAGCGGGTACCGCTACAATGAGCAGTTCTTC. The chain combines TRBV7-9 with TRBJ2-1; 7 bases fit TRBD2. CDR1 and CDR2 (germline): SEHNR, FQNEAQ (reference sequence). This CDR3 spans 18 amino acids. V shed 2 bases, J shed 3 bases, and the junction held 13 bases outside the gene matches.

V gene TRBV7-2 combines with J gene TRBJ2-2, with D unclear. V was trimmed by 7 bases and J by 8 bases, leaving 8 bases between them. The germline CDR1 and CDR2 sequences are SGHTA and FQGNSA. The CDR3 extends over 11 amino acids. The CDR3 nucleotides read TGTGCCAGCACCCGCGTGGGGGAGCTGTTTTTT. Its protein is CASTRVGELFF.

This clone was counted once. The CDR3 loop reads CASSLREGTSIGKGFF. Written as DNA, the CDR3 is TGTGCCAGCAGTTTAAGGGAGGGGACATCAATTGGAAAGGGTTTCTTT. V is TRBV28 and J is TRBJ1-1, with D possibly matching TRBD1 (6 bases). Trimming took off 2 bases at V and 13 bases at J, with 26 bases between the two ends. The CDR3 extends over 16 amino acids. Germline CDR1 reads MDHEN; CDR2 reads SYDVKM. The variable domain in full, with the rest retrieved from reference TRBV28 and TRBJ1-1, is DVKVTQSSRYLVKRTGEKVFLECVQDMDHENMFWYRQDPGLGLRLIYFSYDVKMKEKGDIPEGYSVSREKKERFSLILESASTNQTSMYLCASSLREGTSIGKGFFGQGTRLTVV.

The chain employs TRBV5-1 and TRBJ2-5; TRBD2 is a possible D gene (7 bases). Germline values: CDR1 SGHRS, CDR2 YFSETQ. V lost 6 bases and J lost 4, with 13 bases in between. There are 13 residues in the CDR3. This CDR3 is CASTVGGAETQYF. CDR3 bases: TGCGCCAGCACCGTAGGGGGGGCAGAGACCCAGTACTTC.

A single count supports this clone. This rearrangement joins TRBV5-1 to TRBJ2-7; the match to TRBD2 covers 8 bases. V was clipped by 1 base and J by 6 bases; unmatched bases: 9. The germline V gene encodes CDR1 SGHRS and CDR2 YFSETQ. This CDR3 contains 15 residues. CDR3 in amino acids: CASSLNAGGQTEQYF. The CDR3 DNA reads TGCGCCAGCAGCTTGAATGCGGGAGGTCAAACCGAGCAGTACTTC. Using reference TRBV5-1 and TRBJ2-7 for the parts outside the CDR3, the full variable domain is KAGVTQTPRYLIKTRGQQVTLSCSPISGHRSVSWYQQTPGQGLQFLFEYFSETQRNKGNFPGRFSGRQFSNSRSEMNVSTLELGDSALYLCASSLNAGGQTEQYFGPGTRLTVT.

The V call is TRBV7-6, the J call TRBJ2-7; TRBD1 matches 9 bases. The CDR3 is 14 amino acids. V trimming: 5 bases; J trimming: 4 bases; junction bases outside the gene matches: 6. Germline CDR1 reads SGHVS; CDR2 reads FNYEAQ. The CDR3 coding sequence is TGTGCCAGCAGCCGCTGGGACAGGGCTTACGAGCAGTACTTC. Protein product: CASSRWDRAYEQYF. The full variable domain, in which reference TRBV7-6 and TRBJ2-7 provide the parts outside the CDR3, is GAGVSQSPRYKVTKRGQDVALRCDPISGHVSLYWYRQALGQGPEFLTYFNYEAQQDKSGLPNDRFSAERPEGSISTLTIQRTEQRDSAMYRCASSRWDRAYEQYFGPGTRLTVT.

The V call is TRBV2, the J call TRBJ2-1, with 9 nucleotides matching TRBD2. The CDR3 is 15 amino acids. V shed 1 base, J shed 8 bases, and the junction held 6 bases outside the gene matches. The germline gives CDR1 SNHLY, CDR2 FYNNEI. CDR3 DNA sequence: TGTGCCAGCAGTGAAGGTAGCGGGAGAGGGTATGAGCAGTTCTTC. Residues: CASSEGSGRGYEQFF. The full variable domain, in which reference TRBV2 and TRBJ2-1 provide the parts outside the CDR3, is EPEVTQTPSHQVTQMGQEVILRCVPISNHLYFYWYRQILGQKVEFLVSFYNNEISEKSEIFDDQFSVERPDGSNFTLKIRSTKLEDSAMYFCASSEGSGRGYEQFFGPGTRLTVL.

The rearrangement uses TRBV15 and TRBJ1-1; a possible D gene is TRBD1 (5 bases). Looked up from germline, CDR1 is LNHNV and CDR2 is YYDKDF (reference sequence). The CDR3 length is 15 residues. The V end lost 0 bases, the J end lost 4 bases, and 12 bases lay between the germline ends. This chain's CDR3 is CATSRDLGVGTEAFF. Here the CDR3 DNA reads TGTGCCACCAGCAGAGATTTAGGGGTCGGCACTGAAGCTTTCTTT.

The chain links TRBV6-1 to TRBJ2-1; the match to TRBD1 covers 7 bases. Germline values: CDR1 MNHNS, CDR2 SASEGT. V lost 8 bases, J lost 5 bases, and 9 bases stayed unmatched. This CDR3 spans 14 amino acids. CDR3 sequence reads: CASLNYRGNNEQFF. CDR3 nucleotides: TGTGCCAGCCTAAACTACAGGGGAAACAATGAGCAGTTCTTC.

This rearrangement joins TRBV6-1 to TRBJ1-5; no definite D call. This CDR3 has 14 amino acids. The germline gives CDR1 MNHNS, CDR2 SASEGT. Trimming left V 6 bases short and J 0 bases short, with 9 bases between. CDR3 region: CASRLDYSNQPQHF. DNA for the CDR3: TGTGCCAGCAGACTTGATTATAGCAATCAGCCCCAGCATTTT.

DNA for the CDR3: TGTGCCAGTAGTATTAGGGCGGACATCAACTACTATGGCTACACCTTC. Translating it yields CASSIRADINYYGYTF. The chain is built from TRBV19 and TRBJ1-2; a possible D gene is TRBD1 (5 bases). CDR3 length: 16 residues. Trimming removed 3 bases at V and 3 bases at J, with 17 bases between. From germline, CDR1 is LNHDA and CDR2 SQIVND (reference sequence).

CDR3 region: CASSESGTGMYEQYF. Here the CDR3 DNA reads TGCGCCAGCAGTGAGAGCGGGACAGGGATGTACGAGCAGTACTTC. The chain employs TRBV10-1 and TRBJ2-7, with 9 bases lining up with TRBD1. Germline V CDR1 and CDR2: WNHNN, SYGVQD (reference sequence). This CDR3 is built from 15 residues. Unmatched junction bases numbered 6, after V lost 2 bases and J lost 4 bases.

This clone was seen once. This chain links TRBV10-3 with TRBJ2-5, with D possibly being TRBD2 (6 bases). In germline, CDR1 is ENHRY, CDR2 SYGVKD. This CDR3 comprises 14 residues. V was pared by 3 bases and J by 4 bases, with 12 bases between. The CDR3 DNA reads TGTGCCATCAGTGATACTGGGGGAGGAGAGACCCAGTACTTC. Protein sequence: CAISDTGGGETQYF.